This T cell receptor (beta chain) was identified during a study of T cells after posttransplantation cyclophosphamide (dated by TCRdb to about 2016). For the study in its entirety: T cell repertoire reconstitution was tracked by TRB sequencing after myeloablative bone marrow transplantation in which posttransplantation cyclophosphamide was used as GVHD prophylaxis. TRB sequencing was performed on blood from all 34 PTCy patients with 1-year posttransplant specimens. Because TRA and TRB clonality were tightly correlated in several samples, subsequent TCR analyses were focused on TRB only. TRB sequencing was also done on up to 3 additional blood samples from 2 to 5.2 years after transplant in 3 patients, and on pretransplant blood from a handful of patients. Samples from roughly 32 PTCy-treated patients, along with samples from 16 of their related bone marrow donors, underwent antigen receptor sequencing. Public TRB sequences were queried against a database of over 3,600 sequences associated with responses to pathogens, tumor antigens, self-antigens and alloantigens. The research as a whole found: At 1-2 months, donor-recipient similarity was low but rose over the first year, and the later blood repertoires were often dominated by donor CD8+ memory clones. Across fewer than 50 patients, TRB clonality was highly associated with recipient CMV seropositivity and CMV reactivation, and diversity in PTCy patients was similar to diversity in CNI/methotrexate controls. The TRB repertoires of T cells infiltrating skin or GI tract showed only limited overlap with the TRB repertoires of T cells in blood.

Related bone marrow donors provided peripheral blood samples on the day of marrow donation. Mononuclear cells from peripheral blood and bone marrow were separated by Ficoll-Hypaque density centrifugation and then cryopreserved. CD4+ and CD8+ T cells, including naive and memory subsets, were sorted by FACS on a FACSAria II. About this clone: Which antigen it targets is not known. Nothing much larger sits one base from this clone, and base qualities are not available.

TRB sequencing used genomic DNA with the immunoSEQ assay at survey resolution or the hsTCRB kit. The paper's data handling went like this. The immunoSEQ software was used for initial read processing, and the LymphoSeq R package was used for repertoire analyses. Clonality was computed as 1 minus normalized Shannon entropy, and a Gini coefficient was also calculated for each TRB dataset. To infer phenotypes in unsorted samples, TRB sequences from sorted subsets of the recipient or donor were mapped onto unsorted samples from the same recipient. The immuneACCESS repertoire file appears here via TCRdb, limited to in-frame rearrangements. These files lack a portion of the clones; in checked studies, under half of the deficit traces to unresolved V genes, and the cause of the others is not known. For V, J and clone size, that table is used; D and trimming come from the DNA. This sample comprises about 22,000 clones, almost 75% of them detected only once. The biggest ten clones account for 0.6% to 0.8% of the sample.

The V end gives up 7 bases and the J end 0 bases, leaving 7 bases in the junction not matched to a gene. Its CDR3 holds 14 amino acids, cysteine through phenylalanine. Only CDR3 DNA remains: 42 bases, in frame from the first base. In the germline V gene, CDR1 corresponds to SQVTM and CDR2 to ANQGSEA. The rearrangement joined TRBV29-1 to TRBJ2-7, with 9 bases matching TRBD1. The sequencing input was memory CD4+ T cells sorted from PBMCs. The TCR originated in a woman aged 55-69 years in good health, CMV-negative, and a related stem cell transplant donor. The nucleotide sequence reads as follows: TGCAGCGCCCGTCGGACAGGGGACTCCTACGAGCAGTACTTC. It translates to CSARRTGDSYEQYF.